The TCR beta chain under discussion was sequenced for a study of blood T cell repertoires in COVID-19. Study in general: Donors in the United States, Italy and Spain gave samples during acute or convalescent COVID-19. Nucleic acid was either cDNA or gDNA, and it came from T cells, B-cell-depleted T cells, or PBMCs.

Original handling: Amplification with reference gene primers provided the estimates of nucleated cell counts. TCRdb keeps only in-frame clones here, not all; method: immunoSEQ multiplex PCR. V and J calls and clone size come straight from that table; D and trimming were deduced from the DNA. The data show roughly 110,000 clones, about 85% seen once. Input material: peripheral blood. The sequence came from a middle-aged man with acute or convalescent COVID-19.

The CDR3 DNA is TGTGCCAGCAGCCCCCCGGGAGTAGCGGGCTACAATGAGCAGTTCTTC. Residues: CASSPPGVAGYNEQFF. The chain combines TRBV7-2 with TRBJ2-1; 7 positions agree with TRBD2. CDR1 and CDR2 from the germline V gene are SGHTA and FQGNSA. The CDR3 has 16 amino acids. The junction had 10 bases not matched to a gene; V was cut back by 5 bases and J by 3 bases.